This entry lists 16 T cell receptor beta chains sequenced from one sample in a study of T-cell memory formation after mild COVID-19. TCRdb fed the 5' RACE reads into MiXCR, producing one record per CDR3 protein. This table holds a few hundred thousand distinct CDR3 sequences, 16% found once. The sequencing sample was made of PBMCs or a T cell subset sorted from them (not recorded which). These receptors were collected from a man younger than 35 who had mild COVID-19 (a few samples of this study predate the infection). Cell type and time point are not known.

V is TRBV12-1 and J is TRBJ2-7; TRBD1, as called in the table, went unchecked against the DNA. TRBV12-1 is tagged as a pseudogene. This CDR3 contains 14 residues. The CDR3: CASSLPDRSYEQYF. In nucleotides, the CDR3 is TGTGCCAGCAGCCTTCCGGACAGAAGCTACGAGCAGTACTTC.

The CDR3 here is CASKAGTANTEAFF. CDR3 DNA sequence: TGTGCCAGCAAAGCCGGGACGGCGAACACTGAAGCTTTCTTT. V and J are TRBV12-3 or TRBV12-4 and TRBJ1-1; TRBD1 might be the D (5 bases). The length of the CDR3 is 14 residues. Trimming shortened V by 7 bases and J by 1 base, and 13 bases separated the two germline ends.

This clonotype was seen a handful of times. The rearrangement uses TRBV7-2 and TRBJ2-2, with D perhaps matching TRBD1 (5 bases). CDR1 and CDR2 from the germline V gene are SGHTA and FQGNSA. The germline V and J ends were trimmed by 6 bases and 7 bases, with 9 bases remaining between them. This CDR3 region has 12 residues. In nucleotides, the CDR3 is TGTGCCAGCAGGCAACAGGACGGGGAGCTGTTTTTT. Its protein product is CASRQQDGELFF.

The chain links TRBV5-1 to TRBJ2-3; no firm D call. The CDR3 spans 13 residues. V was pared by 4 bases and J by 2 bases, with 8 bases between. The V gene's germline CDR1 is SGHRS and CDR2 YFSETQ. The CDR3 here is CASSLGNTDTQYF. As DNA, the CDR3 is TGCGCCAGCAGCCTCGGTAACACAGATACGCAGTATTTT.

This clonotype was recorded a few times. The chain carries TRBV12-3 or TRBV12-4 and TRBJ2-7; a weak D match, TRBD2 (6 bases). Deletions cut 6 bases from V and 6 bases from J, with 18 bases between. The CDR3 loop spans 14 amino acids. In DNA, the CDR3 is TGTGCCAGCAGCCTTGGCGGGACCGGGCCCGAGCAGTACTTC. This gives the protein CASSLGGTGPEQYF.

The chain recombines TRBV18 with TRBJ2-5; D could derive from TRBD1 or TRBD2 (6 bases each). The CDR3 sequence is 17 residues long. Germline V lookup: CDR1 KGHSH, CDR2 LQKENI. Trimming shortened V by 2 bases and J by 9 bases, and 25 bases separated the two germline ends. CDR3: CASSPATGAAPKWAQYF. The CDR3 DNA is TGTGCCAGCTCACCAGCAACGGGGGCGGCTCCCAAGTGGGCCCAGTACTTC.

The CDR3 coding sequence is TGCGCCAGCAGCTTAGGGACAGTTTCTTTAAAAGCTAACTATGGCTACACCTTC. Residues: CASSLGTVSLKANYGYTF. This chain uses TRBV5-1 with TRBJ1-2; the match to TRBD1 covers 7 bases. The V segment lost 2 bases and the J segment 0 bases; nucleotides outside the gene matches: 13. From germline, CDR1 is SGHRS and CDR2 YFSETQ. The CDR3 has 18 residues. The full variable domain, in which reference TRBV5-1 and TRBJ1-2 provide the parts outside the CDR3, is KAGVTQTPRYLIKTRGQQVTLSCSPISGHRSVSWYQQTPGQGLQFLFEYFSETQRNKGNFPGRFSGRQFSNSRSEMNVSTLELGDSALYLCASSLGTVSLKANYGYTFGSGTRLTVV.

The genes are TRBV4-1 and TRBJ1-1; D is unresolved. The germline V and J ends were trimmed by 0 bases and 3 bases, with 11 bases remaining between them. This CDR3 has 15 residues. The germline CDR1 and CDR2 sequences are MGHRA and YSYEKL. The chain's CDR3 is CASSQESGLYTEAFF. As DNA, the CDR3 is TGCGCCAGCAGCCAAGAATCCGGACTGTACACTGAAGCTTTCTTT.

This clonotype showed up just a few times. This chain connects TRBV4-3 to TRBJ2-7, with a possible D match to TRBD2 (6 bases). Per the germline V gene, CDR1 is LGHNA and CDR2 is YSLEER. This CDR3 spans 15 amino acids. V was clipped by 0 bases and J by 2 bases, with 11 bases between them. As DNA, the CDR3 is TGCGCCAGCAGCCAAGATGGGGGGACCGCCTACGAGCAGTACTTC. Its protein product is CASSQDGGTAYEQYF.

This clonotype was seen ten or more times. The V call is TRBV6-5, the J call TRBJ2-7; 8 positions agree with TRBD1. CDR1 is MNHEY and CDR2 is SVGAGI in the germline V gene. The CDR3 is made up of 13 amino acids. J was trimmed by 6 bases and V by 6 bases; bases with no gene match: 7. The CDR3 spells CASSYRTGSEQYV. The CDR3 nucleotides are TGTGCCAGCAGCTACAGGACAGGGTCCGAGCAGTACGTC.

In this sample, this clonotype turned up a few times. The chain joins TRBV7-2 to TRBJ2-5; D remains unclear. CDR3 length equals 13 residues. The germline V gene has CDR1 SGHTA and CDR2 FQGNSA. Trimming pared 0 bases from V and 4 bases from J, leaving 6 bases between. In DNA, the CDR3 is TGTGCCAGCAGCTTAGCGTGGATAGAGACCCAGTACTTC. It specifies CASSLAWIETQYF.

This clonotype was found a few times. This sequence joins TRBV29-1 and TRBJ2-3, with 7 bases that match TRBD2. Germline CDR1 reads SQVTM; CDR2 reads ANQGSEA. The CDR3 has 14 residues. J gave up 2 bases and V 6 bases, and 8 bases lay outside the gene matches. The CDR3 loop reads CSVRSGTYTDTQYF. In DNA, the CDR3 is TGCAGCGTGAGAAGCGGGACCTACACAGATACGCAGTATTTT.

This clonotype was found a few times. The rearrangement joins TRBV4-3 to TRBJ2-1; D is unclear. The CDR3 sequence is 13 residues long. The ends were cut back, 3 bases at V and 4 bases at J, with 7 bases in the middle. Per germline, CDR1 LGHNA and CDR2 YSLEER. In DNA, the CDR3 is TGCGCCAGCAGCCAGGAATCTTACAATGAGCAGTTCTTC. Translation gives CASSQESYNEQFF.

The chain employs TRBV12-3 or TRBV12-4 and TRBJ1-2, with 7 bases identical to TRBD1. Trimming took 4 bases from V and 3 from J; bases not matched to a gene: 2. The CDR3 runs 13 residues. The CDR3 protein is CASSSGQHYGYTF. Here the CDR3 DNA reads TGTGCCAGCAGTTCGGGACAGCACTATGGCTACACCTTC.

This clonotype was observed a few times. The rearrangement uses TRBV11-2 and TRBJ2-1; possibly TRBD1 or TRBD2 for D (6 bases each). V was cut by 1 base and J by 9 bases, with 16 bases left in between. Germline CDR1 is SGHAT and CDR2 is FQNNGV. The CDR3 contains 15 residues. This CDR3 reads CASSLGGGQYAEQFF. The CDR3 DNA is TGTGCCAGCAGCTTAGGTGGGGGGCAATATGCTGAGCAGTTCTTC.

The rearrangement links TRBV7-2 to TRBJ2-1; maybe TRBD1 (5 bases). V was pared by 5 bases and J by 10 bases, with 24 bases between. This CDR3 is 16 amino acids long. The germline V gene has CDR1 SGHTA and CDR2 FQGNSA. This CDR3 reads CASSRGLSVGALEQFF. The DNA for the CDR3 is TGTGCCAGCAGCCGCGGCTTAAGCGTTGGGGCATTGGAGCAGTTCTTC. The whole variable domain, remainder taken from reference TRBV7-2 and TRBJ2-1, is GAGVSQSPSNKVTEKGKDVELRCDPISGHTALYWYRQSLGQGLEFLIYFQGNSAPDKSGLPSDRFSAERTGGSVSTLTIQRTQQEDSAVYLCASSRGLSVGALEQFFGPGTRLTVL.